One and the same sample provided the 10 T cell receptor beta chains below, sequenced in a study of CD8 T cells in Susac syndrome. Reverse transcription of roughly 0.5 to 1 ug RNA was performed with random hexamers. TCRdb redid the calling of the immunoSEQ multiplex PCR reads with MiXCR, one entry per CDR3 protein. The sample lists roughly 250,000 distinct CDR3 sequences; 90% to 97% were seen once. The material sequenced was CD4+ T cells from PBMCs. These receptors were collected from a human donor with Susac syndrome.

The CDR3 region has the DNA TGTGCCTGGAGTGTACGAGTCACTATAGGGTACAATGAGCAGTTCTTC. The encoded protein is CAWSVRVTIGYNEQFF. The chain has TRBV30 and TRBJ2-1; D unresolved. Trimming took off 0 bases at V and 4 bases at J, with 16 bases between the two ends. Germline loops: CDR1 GTSNPN, CDR2 SVGIG (reference sequence). The CDR3 is 16 amino acids.

This chain joins TRBV4-1 and TRBJ1-4; possibly TRBD1 for D (5 bases). Deletions cut 3 bases from V and 6 bases from J, with 14 bases between. The CDR3 has 15 residues. The germline V gene encodes CDR1 MGHRA and CDR2 YSYEKL. The CDR3: CASSHQGQGDEKLFF. The CDR3 DNA sequence: TGCGCCAGCAGCCACCAGGGCCAGGGAGATGAAAAACTGTTTTTT.

V gene TRBV11-2 combines with J gene TRBJ2-6; D uncertain. Germline V CDR1 and CDR2: SGHAT, FQNNGV. The CDR3 sequence is 21 residues long. V lost 2 bases, J lost 1 base, and 24 bases lay in between. The CDR3 is CASSLFEFPRPPFSGANVLTF. The CDR3 DNA reads as TGTGCCAGCAGCTTATTCGAGTTCCCGAGACCGCCGTTTTCTGGGGCCAACGTCCTGACTTTC.

CDR3: CASSQGPGINYGYTF. CDR3 DNA sequence: TGCGCCAGCAGCCAAGGTCCAGGGATTAACTATGGCTACACCTTC. The rearrangement joins TRBV4-1 to TRBJ1-2; D perhaps matches TRBD1 (5 bases). Trimming stripped 1 base from V and 1 base from J, with 10 bases between. This CDR3 is 15 amino acids long. Germline V gives CDR1 MGHRA, CDR2 YSYEKL.

V usage is TRBV5-1 and J usage is TRBJ2-7; 7 bases line up with TRBD1. The CDR3 runs to 14 residues. V shed 4 bases and J 5 bases; nucleotides not matched to a gene: 9. Germline loops: CDR1 SGHRS, CDR2 YFSETQ. CDR3: CASSPTGFVNEQYF. In DNA form, the CDR3 reads TGCGCCAGCAGCCCGACAGGGTTCGTCAACGAGCAGTACTTC.

This sequence joins TRBV7-2 and TRBJ2-7; tentatively, D is TRBD1 (5 bases). With 0 bases removed from V and 3 bases from J, the gap between germline ends came to 12 bases. From germline, CDR1 is SGHTA and CDR2 FQGNSA. The CDR3 extends over 15 amino acids. The CDR3 spells CASSLAAGPHYEQYF. The CDR3 region has the DNA TGTGCCAGCAGCTTAGCGGCAGGGCCGCACTACGAGCAGTACTTC.

The chain combines TRBV12-3 or TRBV12-4 with TRBJ2-1, with a weak D call TRBD1 (7 bases). V lost 2 bases, J lost 9 bases, and 11 bases lay in between. CDR3 length: 13 residues. CDR3 nucleotide sequence: TGTGCCAGCAGTTTATCCCAGGGGGGTGAGCAGTTCTTC. Amino acids: CASSLSQGGEQFF.

The chain combines TRBV5-4 with TRBJ1-2; no firm D call. V was cut by 0 bases and J by 8 bases, with 17 bases left in between. CDR3 size: 15 residues. CDR1 SGHNT and CDR2 YYREEE come from the germline V gene (reference sequence). The CDR3 coding sequence is TGTGCCAGCAGCTTGGCAGGATCTATGGCTGGAGGCTACACCTTC. This codes for CASSLAGSMAGGYTF.

The chain employs TRBV3-1 and TRBJ2-7; the match to TRBD2 covers 12 bases. V trimming: 4 bases; J trimming: 2 bases; junction bases outside the gene matches: 6. CDR1 and CDR2 (germline): LGHDT, YNNKEL (reference sequence). The CDR3 contains 16 residues. DNA of the CDR3: TGTGCCAGCAGCCCACGGACTAGCGGGACTGCCTACGAGCAGTACTTC. Protein sequence: CASSPRTSGTAYEQYF.

The chain couples TRBV28 to TRBJ1-1; TRBD1 aligns across 8 bases. Germline CDR1 reads MDHEN; CDR2 reads SYDVKM. The CDR3 consists of 13 residues. The ends lost 10 bases at V and 0 bases at J; junction bases unmatched: 4. The DNA for the CDR3 is TGTGCCACAGGACAGGGAATGAACACTGAAGCTTTCTTT. Its protein product is CATGQGMNTEAFF.